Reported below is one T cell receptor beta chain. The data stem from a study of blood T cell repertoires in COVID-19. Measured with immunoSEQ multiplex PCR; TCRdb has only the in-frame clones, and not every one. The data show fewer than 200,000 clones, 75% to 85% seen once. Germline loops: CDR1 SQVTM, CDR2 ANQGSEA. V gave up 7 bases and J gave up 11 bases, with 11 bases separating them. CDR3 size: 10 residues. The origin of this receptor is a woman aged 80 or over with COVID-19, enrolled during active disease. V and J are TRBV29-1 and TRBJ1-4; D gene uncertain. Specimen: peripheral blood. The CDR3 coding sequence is TGCAGCGCCTTTGCCCGGAAACTGTTTTTT. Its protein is CSAFARKLFF.